This is a list of T cell receptor beta chains from one sample in a study of blood T cell repertoires in COVID-19. Repertoires were generated with immunoSEQ multiplex PCR, while TCRdb's copy carries only in-frame clones and drops some. Among 100,000 to 150,000 clones, approximately 84% were seen once, and the ten largest hold under 1.5%. The sequencing sample was made of peripheral blood. The receptors here all came from a man aged 55 to 70 with acute or convalescent COVID-19. CDR3s include the opening cysteine and the closing phenylalanine or tryptophan. The D gene is left open where the match is weak. Clone size is stated in some rows and not others, as once, few, many or a class when expanded.

V gene: TRBV6-2/TRBV6-3; D gene: NA; J gene: TRBJ1-6; clone size: once; CDR3 protein: CASSHQQEPLHF; CDR3 DNA: TGTGCCAGCAGTCACCAACAGGAACCCCTCCACTTT
V gene: TRBV27; D gene: NA; J gene: TRBJ1-2; clone size: NA; CDR3 protein: CASSWQVGYTF; CDR3 DNA: TGTGCCAGCAGTTGGCAAGTGGGCTACACCTTC
V gene: TRBV5-6; D gene: TRBD1; J gene: TRBJ2-1; clone size: NA; CDR3 protein: CASSFLDRGLKNEQFF; CDR3 DNA: TGTGCCAGCAGCTTCCTCGACAGGGGGCTTAAGAATGAGCAGTTCTTC
V gene: TRBV18; D gene: TRBD2; J gene: TRBJ2-1; clone size: NA; CDR3 protein: CASSPPSGGAHREQFF; CDR3 DNA: TGTGCCAGCTCACCACCGTCCGGGGGGGCCCATCGTGAGCAGTTCTTC
V gene: TRBV25-1; D gene: NA; J gene: TRBJ1-1; clone size: NA; CDR3 protein: CASSELMGQNTEAFF; CDR3 DNA: TGTGCCAGCAGTGAATTGATGGGACAGAACACTGAAGCTTTCTTT
V gene: TRBV30; D gene: TRBD2; J gene: TRBJ2-2; clone size: NA; CDR3 protein: CAWSGLAGTNTGELFF; CDR3 DNA: TGTGCCTGGAGTGGCCTAGCGGGAACGAACACCGGGGAGCTGTTTTTT
V gene: TRBV5-1; D gene: NA; J gene: TRBJ2-2; clone size: NA; CDR3 protein: CASSRVQTDLNTGELFF; CDR3 DNA: TGCGCCAGCAGCCGTGTCCAAACTGACTTAAACACCGGGGAGCTGTTTTTT
V gene: TRBV9; D gene: NA; J gene: TRBJ1-1; clone size: NA; CDR3 protein: CASSVAENMNTEAFF; CDR3 DNA: TGTGCCAGCAGCGTAGCAGAAAACATGAACACTGAAGCTTTCTTT
V gene: TRBV6-1; D gene: TRBD2; J gene: TRBJ2-2; clone size: NA; CDR3 protein: CASSELAGDTGELFF; CDR3 DNA: TGTGCCAGCAGTGAACTAGCGGGAGACACCGGGGAGCTGTTTTTT
V gene: TRBV29-1; D gene: TRBD1; J gene: TRBJ2-5; clone size: few; CDR3 protein: CSVRPPDRGWRETQYF; CDR3 DNA: TGCAGCGTTCGACCTCCGGACAGGGGATGGCGAGAGACCCAGTACTTC
V gene: TRBV7-2; D gene: NA; J gene: TRBJ2-3; clone size: NA; CDR3 protein: CASSLAHQTDTQYF; CDR3 DNA: TGTGCCAGCAGCTTAGCGCACCAGACAGATACGCAGTATTTT
V gene: TRBV18; D gene: NA; J gene: TRBJ1-5; clone size: NA; CDR3 protein: CASSQSGSNQPQHF; CDR3 DNA: TGTGCCAGCTCACAATCAGGAAGCAATCAGCCCCAGCATTTT
V gene: TRBV11-2; D gene: TRBD1; J gene: TRBJ1-4; clone size: NA; CDR3 protein: CASSPGTGWELFF; CDR3 DNA: TGTGCCAGCAGCCCAGGGACAGGGTGGGAACTGTTTTTT
V gene: TRBV28; D gene: TRBD1; J gene: TRBJ1-1; clone size: NA; CDR3 protein: CASSPSGGRTEAFF; CDR3 DNA: TGTGCCAGCAGTCCCTCAGGGGGCCGCACTGAAGCTTTCTTT
V gene: TRBV3-1/TRBV3-2; D gene: TRBD2; J gene: TRBJ2-7; clone size: few; CDR3 protein: CASSPPLSGRAGIDEQYF; CDR3 DNA: TGTGCCAGCAGCCCACCTCTTAGCGGGAGGGCCGGAATCGACGAGCAGTACTTC
V gene: TRBV5-1; D gene: NA; J gene: TRBJ1-1; clone size: NA; CDR3 protein: CASSLEPMNTEAFF; CDR3 DNA: TGCGCCAGCAGCCTTGAGCCCATGAACACTGAAGCTTTCTTT
V gene: TRBV5-1; D gene: NA; J gene: TRBJ2-7; clone size: NA; CDR3 protein: CASSLTVSYEQYF; CDR3 DNA: TGCGCCAGCAGTTTGACGGTTTCCTACGAGCAGTACTTC
V gene: TRBV15; D gene: NA; J gene: TRBJ2-1; clone size: once; CDR3 protein: CATSREGRGRAVYEQFF; CDR3 DNA: TGTGCCACCAGCAGAGAGGGGAGGGGGAGGGCAGTTTATGAGCAGTTCTTC
V gene: TRBV5-1; D gene: TRBD1; J gene: TRBJ1-3; clone size: once; CDR3 protein: CASSLPGQTGNTIYF; CDR3 DNA: TGCGCCAGCAGCTTGCCGGGACAGACTGGAAACACCATATATTTT
V gene: TRBV9; D gene: TRBD2; J gene: TRBJ2-2; clone size: NA; CDR3 protein: CASSSPGLAGVRELFF; CDR3 DNA: TGTGCCAGCAGCTCCCCAGGACTAGCGGGAGTGAGGGAGCTGTTTTTT
V gene: TRBV5-4; D gene: TRBD1; J gene: TRBJ1-1; clone size: once; CDR3 protein: CASSFGAGGTEAFF; CDR3 DNA: TGTGCCAGCAGCTTCGGAGCAGGGGGAACTGAAGCTTTCTTT
V gene: TRBV6-5; D gene: NA; J gene: TRBJ1-1; clone size: NA; CDR3 protein: CASKGRREAFF; CDR3 DNA: TGTGCCAGCAAAGGGCGGAGGGAAGCTTTCTTT
V gene: TRBV9; D gene: TRBD1; J gene: TRBJ1-6; clone size: NA; CDR3 protein: CASSGDRGFNSPLHF; CDR3 DNA: TGTGCCAGCAGCGGGGACAGGGGATTTAATTCACCCCTCCACTTT
V gene: TRBV3-1/TRBV3-2; D gene: NA; J gene: TRBJ2-2; clone size: NA; CDR3 protein: CASSQGGDTGELFF; CDR3 DNA: TGTGCCAGCAGCCAAGGGGGAGACACCGGGGAGCTGTTTTTT
V gene: TRBV11-2; D gene: NA; J gene: TRBJ2-7; clone size: NA; CDR3 protein: CASSRTYEQYF; CDR3 DNA: TGTGCCAGCAGCCGGACTTACGAGCAGTACTTC
V gene: TRBV7-3; D gene: NA; J gene: TRBJ2-7; clone size: NA; CDR3 protein: CASSPVHGYEQYF; CDR3 DNA: TGTGCCAGCAGCCCGGTCCATGGCTACGAGCAGTACTTC
V gene: TRBV9; D gene: NA; J gene: TRBJ2-1; clone size: NA; CDR3 protein: CASSVNPYNEQFF; CDR3 DNA: TGTGCCAGCAGCGTAAATCCTTACAATGAGCAGTTCTTC
V gene: TRBV19; D gene: TRBD1; J gene: TRBJ1-1; clone size: NA; CDR3 protein: CASTDRGLNTEAFF; CDR3 DNA: TGTGCCAGTACCGACAGGGGTCTGAACACTGAAGCTTTCTTT
V gene: TRBV24-1; D gene: TRBD2; J gene: TRBJ2-1; clone size: NA; CDR3 protein: CATSDMTLAGYNEQFF; CDR3 DNA: TGTGCCACCAGTGATATGACACTAGCGGGATACAATGAGCAGTTCTTC
V gene: TRBV11-2; D gene: TRBD1; J gene: TRBJ2-1; clone size: few; CDR3 protein: CASSLVDGQGFNEQFF; CDR3 DNA: TGTGCCAGCAGCTTAGTAGACGGACAGGGGTTCAATGAGCAGTTCTTC
V gene: TRBV19; D gene: NA; J gene: TRBJ1-3; clone size: NA; CDR3 protein: CASSFGGFGNTIYF; CDR3 DNA: TGTGCCAGTAGTTTCGGAGGGTTTGGAAACACCATATATTTT
V gene: TRBV3-1/TRBV3-2; D gene: TRBD2; J gene: TRBJ2-1; clone size: NA; CDR3 protein: CASSQAASGVHEQFF; CDR3 DNA: TGTGCCAGCAGCCAAGCGGCTAGCGGGGTGCATGAGCAGTTCTTC
V gene: TRBV5-1; D gene: NA; J gene: TRBJ1-1; clone size: NA; CDR3 protein: CASSLLGSRSTEAFF; CDR3 DNA: TGCGCCAGCAGCCTCCTGGGCAGCAGAAGCACTGAAGCTTTCTTT
V gene: TRBV6-5; D gene: NA; J gene: TRBJ1-5; clone size: NA; CDR3 protein: CASSYLGVTQPQHF; CDR3 DNA: TGTGCCAGCAGTTACCTAGGGGTAACTCAGCCCCAGCATTTT
V gene: TRBV5-1; D gene: NA; J gene: TRBJ2-2; clone size: NA; CDR3 protein: CASSFGLITGELFF; CDR3 DNA: TGCGCCAGCAGCTTTGGACTTATTACCGGGGAGCTGTTTTTT
V gene: TRBV6-5; D gene: NA; J gene: TRBJ1-4; clone size: NA; CDR3 protein: CASSSTGDEKLFF; CDR3 DNA: TGTGCCAGCAGTTCTACAGGAGACGAAAAACTGTTTTTT
V gene: TRBV5-6; D gene: NA; J gene: TRBJ2-1; clone size: NA; CDR3 protein: CASRMMGGGEKQFF; CDR3 DNA: TGTGCCAGCAGGATGATGGGAGGCGGGGAGAAGCAGTTCTTC
V gene: TRBV7-8; D gene: TRBD2; J gene: TRBJ2-2; clone size: NA; CDR3 protein: CASSTVAGHTGELFF; CDR3 DNA: TGTGCCAGCAGCACAGTAGCGGGGCACACCGGGGAGCTGTTTTTT
V gene: TRBV9; D gene: TRBD1; J gene: TRBJ1-2; clone size: NA; CDR3 protein: CASSVEGAGVYGYTF; CDR3 DNA: TGTGCCAGCAGCGTAGAGGGGGCCGGGGTTTATGGCTACACCTTC
V gene: TRBV5-1; D gene: TRBD2; J gene: TRBJ2-5; clone size: NA; CDR3 protein: CASSLGGGQPGLAQETQYF; CDR3 DNA: TGCGCCAGCAGCTTGGGTGGGGGACAACCGGGACTAGCGCAAGAGACCCAGTACTTC
V gene: TRBV12-3/TRBV12-4; D gene: NA; J gene: TRBJ1-1; clone size: NA; CDR3 protein: CASSGLGGSEAFF; CDR3 DNA: TGTGCCAGCAGTGGTCTTGGGGGCTCTGAAGCTTTCTTT
V gene: TRBV7-8; D gene: TRBD2; J gene: TRBJ2-3; clone size: NA; CDR3 protein: CAVDREGTDTQYF; CDR3 DNA: TGTGCCGTGGACCGGGAGGGAACAGATACGCAGTATTTT
V gene: TRBV27; D gene: NA; J gene: TRBJ2-7; clone size: NA; CDR3 protein: CASSLSTGTYEQYF; CDR3 DNA: TGTGCCAGCAGTTTGTCTACAGGGACCTACGAGCAGTACTTC
V gene: TRBV5-1; D gene: TRBD2; J gene: TRBJ2-1; clone size: NA; CDR3 protein: CASSLAPSGGAPWNEQFF; CDR3 DNA: TGCGCCAGCAGCTTGGCTCCTAGCGGGGGGGCCCCTTGGAATGAGCAGTTCTTC
V gene: TRBV6-2/TRBV6-3; D gene: NA; J gene: TRBJ1-2; clone size: NA; CDR3 protein: CASSTGPAGTF; CDR3 DNA: TGTGCCAGCAGCACGGGCCCCGCGGGGACCTTC
V gene: TRBV6-4; D gene: NA; J gene: TRBJ2-7; clone size: NA; CDR3 protein: CATGGISYEQYF; CDR3 DNA: TGTGCCACAGGAGGGATCTCCTACGAGCAGTACTTC
V gene: TRBV6-5; D gene: TRBD1; J gene: TRBJ2-7; clone size: few; CDR3 protein: CASSYRTGGYEQYF; CDR3 DNA: TGTGCCAGCAGTTACCGGACAGGGGGCTACGAGCAGTACTTC
V gene: TRBV13; D gene: NA; J gene: TRBJ1-3; clone size: NA; CDR3 protein: CASSRLNTIYF; CDR3 DNA: TGTGCCAGCAGCCGACTAAACACCATATATTTT
V gene: TRBV6-4; D gene: NA; J gene: TRBJ1-1; clone size: NA; CDR3 protein: CASSEADGNTEAFF; CDR3 DNA: TGTGCCAGCAGTGAAGCTGATGGGAACACTGAAGCTTTCTTT
V gene: TRBV28; D gene: TRBD1; J gene: TRBJ2-7; clone size: NA; CDR3 protein: CAINRGTGRYEQYF; CDR3 DNA: TGTGCCATCAACCGCGGGACAGGTCGCTACGAGCAGTACTTC
V gene: TRBV9; D gene: TRBD1; J gene: TRBJ1-1; clone size: NA; CDR3 protein: CASSGIRDRGDEAFF; CDR3 DNA: TGTGCCAGCAGTGGCATCCGGGACAGGGGAGATGAAGCTTTCTTT
V gene: TRBV19; D gene: NA; J gene: TRBJ2-1; clone size: few; CDR3 protein: CASSLARYNEQFF; CDR3 DNA: TGTGCCAGTAGCCTAGCCAGATACAATGAGCAGTTCTTC
V gene: TRBV10-3; D gene: NA; J gene: TRBJ1-2; clone size: NA; CDR3 protein: CAIRDNYYTF; CDR3 DNA: TGTGCCATCAGGGACAATTACTACACCTTC
V gene: TRBV2; D gene: NA; J gene: TRBJ2-2; clone size: few; CDR3 protein: CASSGGLNTGELFF; CDR3 DNA: TGTGCCAGCAGTGGGGGCCTTAACACCGGGGAGCTGTTTTTT
V gene: TRBV7-9; D gene: NA; J gene: TRBJ1-4; clone size: NA; CDR3 protein: CASSLRTPMEGNEKLFF; CDR3 DNA: TGTGCCAGCAGCTTACGGACGCCCATGGAGGGTAATGAAAAACTGTTTTTT
V gene: TRBV7-3; D gene: NA; J gene: TRBJ2-5; clone size: NA; CDR3 protein: CASSSRRQETQYF; CDR3 DNA: TGTGCCAGCAGCTCAAGGCGGCAAGAGACCCAGTACTTC
V gene: TRBV11-3; D gene: TRBD2; J gene: TRBJ2-3; clone size: few; CDR3 protein: CASSLGDSGGPASTDTQYF; CDR3 DNA: TGTGCCAGCAGCTTAGGGGATAGCGGGGGCCCTGCAAGCACAGATACGCAGTATTTT
V gene: TRBV5-4; D gene: TRBD1; J gene: TRBJ1-2; clone size: NA; CDR3 protein: CASSYYRGRSYGYTF; CDR3 DNA: TGTGCCAGCAGCTACTACAGGGGGCGCAGCTATGGCTACACCTTC
V gene: TRBV6-5; D gene: TRBD1; J gene: TRBJ1-4; clone size: many; CDR3 protein: CASSPRGTVSEKLFF; CDR3 DNA: TGTGCCAGCAGTCCCCGAGGGACAGTTTCTGAAAAACTGTTTTTT